The 28 T cell receptor beta chains listed next were all sequenced from one sample in a study of preoperative IRX-2 immunotherapy in early breast cancer. The treatment denotes: preoperative locoregional IRX-2 cytokine immunotherapy. Assay used: immunoSEQ multiplex PCR; TCRdb lists only in-frame clones, some missing. The profile shows 24,000 or so clones, 85% to 95% of them singletons. Here the sequenced sample was tumor tissue, taken after IRX-2 immunotherapy. All receptors come from a human donor with breast cancer.

The chain joins TRBV14 to TRBJ2-1, with 8 bases aligning to TRBD1. The CDR3 totals 13 residues. V gave up 4 bases and J gave up 9 bases; unmatched junction bases: 5. The germline gives CDR1 SGHDN, CDR2 FVKESK. The CDR3 DNA follows: TGTGCCAGCAGCCGGACAGGGTTGAGTGAGCAGTTCTTC. Translated: CASSRTGLSEQFF.

The gene calls are TRBV7-9 and TRBJ2-2; weak D call: TRBD1 (5 bases). CDR1 is SEHNR and CDR2 is FQNEAQ in the germline V gene (reference sequence). V was clipped by 4 bases and J by 4 bases, with 13 bases between them. The CDR3 covers 15 residues. The CDR3 spells CASSSTQELTGELFF. The CDR3 region has the DNA TGTGCCAGCAGCTCCACACAGGAGCTCACCGGGGAGCTGTTTTTT.

The chain links TRBV19 to TRBJ2-7; D might be TRBD1 or TRBD2, each matching 5 bases. V shed 5 bases and J shed 4 bases, with 12 bases lying between them. The V gene's germline CDR1 is LNHDA and CDR2 SQIVND (reference sequence). The CDR3 covers 13 residues. The CDR3 spells CASSRGGRYEQYF. CDR3 DNA: TGTGCCAGTAGTCGGGGCGGCCGATACGAGCAGTACTTC.

The rearrangement uses TRBV10-3 and TRBJ2-7; 8 bases agree with TRBD1. The CDR3 loop spans 18 amino acids. Germline V CDR1 and CDR2: ENHRY, SYGVKD. V was clipped by 7 bases and J by 0 bases; unmatched bases: 17. CDR3 bases: TGTGCCATCAATCGAGGGGGACAGGAGACATCGAGCTCCTACGAGCAGTACTTC. Translating it yields CAINRGGQETSSSYEQYF.

The V call is TRBV10-1, the J call TRBJ2-5; D is unresolved. CDR1 and CDR2 (germline): WNHNN, SYGVQD (reference sequence). V was pared by 0 bases and J by 3 bases, with 20 bases between. This CDR3 has 18 residues. The CDR3 here is CASSESFDGLSPKETQYF. In DNA, the CDR3 is TGCGCCAGCAGTGAGTCTTTTGATGGCCTAAGCCCCAAAGAGACCCAGTACTTC.

The chain joins TRBV19 to TRBJ1-1; D is unclear. The length of the CDR3 is 14 residues. The V gene's germline CDR1 is LNHDA and CDR2 SQIVND (reference sequence). The V end lost 6 bases, the J end lost 0 bases, and 11 bases lay between the germline ends. The CDR3 nucleotides are TGTGCCAGTAGAGTACGGGTGTTGAACACTGAAGCTTTCTTT. It codes for CASRVRVLNTEAFF.

The V call is TRBV7-9, the J call TRBJ2-5; D possibly matches TRBD1 or TRBD2 (6 bases each). V was trimmed by 2 bases and J by 4 bases, leaving 11 bases between them. This CDR3 region has 14 residues. Germline V lookup: CDR1 SEHNR, CDR2 FQNEAQ (reference sequence). The CDR3 spells CASSLPGGAETQYF. The CDR3 DNA sequence: TGTGCCAGCAGCTTACCCGGGGGCGCAGAGACCCAGTACTTC. The entire variable domain, with the rest obtained from reference TRBV7-9 and TRBJ2-5, is as follows: DTGVSQNPRHKITKRGQNVTFRCDPISEHNRLYWYRQTLGQGPEFLTYFQNEAQLEKSRLLSDRFSAERPKGSFSTLEIQRTEQGDSAMYLCASSLPGGAETQYFGPGTRLLVL.

The chain combines TRBV5-1 with TRBJ2-5; maybe TRBD1 (6 bases). CDR1 and CDR2 from the germline V gene are SGHRS and YFSETQ. The CDR3 consists of 17 residues. V lost 0 bases and J lost 1, with 16 bases in between. The DNA for the CDR3 is TGCGCCAGCAGCTTGGGCCCCCGCGACAGGATCCAAGAGACCCAGTACTTC. It yields the protein CASSLGPRDRIQETQYF.

The V and J genes are TRBV7-2 and TRBJ2-5; 9 bases fit TRBD1. Germline trimming cut 0 bases from V and 2 bases from J; bases unmatched to any gene: 4. The germline V gene encodes CDR1 SGHTA and CDR2 FQGNSA. The CDR3 runs to 16 residues. The CDR3 spells CASSLAGTGLQETQYF. CDR3 DNA: TGTGCCAGCAGCTTAGCGGGGACAGGGCTTCAAGAGACCCAGTACTTC.

V and J are TRBV7-6 and TRBJ2-1; TRBD2 aligns across 8 bases. Germline-derived CDR1 and CDR2 are SGHVS and FNYEAQ. This CDR3 contains 15 residues. Trimming at V came to 4 bases and at J to 8 bases, leaving 10 bases not matched to a gene. The CDR3 sequence is CASSSIAGRGDEQFF. The CDR3 DNA reads as TGTGCCAGCAGCTCCATAGCGGGAAGGGGGGATGAGCAGTTCTTC.

The chain recombines TRBV9 with TRBJ1-1, with D possibly TRBD1 on 5 matching bases. Trimming shortened V by 0 bases and J by 5 bases, and 11 bases separated the two germline ends. Germline CDR1 and CDR2: SGDLS and YYNGEE. This CDR3 contains 14 residues. The CDR3 reads CASSVDEGQTEAFF. The CDR3 DNA reads as TGTGCCAGCAGCGTAGACGAGGGGCAGACTGAAGCTTTCTTT. Using reference TRBV9 and TRBJ1-1 for the parts outside the CDR3, the full variable domain is DSGVTQTPKHLITATGQRVTLRCSPRSGDLSVYWYQQSLDQGLQFLIQYYNGEERAKGNILERFSAQQFPDLHSELNLSSLELGDSALYFCASSVDEGQTEAFFGQGTRLTVV.

The chain employs TRBV29-1 and TRBJ2-1, with 13 bases identical to TRBD2. The CDR3 length is 18 residues. Per the germline V gene, CDR1 is SQVTM and CDR2 is ANQGSEA. Trimming cost V 7 bases and J 0 bases; bases outside gene matches: 12. CDR3 bases: TGCAGCGCCGAGGGACTAGCGGGACAATCATACTCCTACAATGAGCAGTTCTTC. It is translated as CSAEGLAGQSYSYNEQFF.

This chain links TRBV27 with TRBJ2-7; no clear D gene. Trimming cost V 5 bases and J 3 bases, with 11 bases left between them. Per germline, CDR1 MNHEY and CDR2 SMNVEV (reference sequence). The CDR3 is 13 amino acids. The CDR3 nucleotides are TGTGCCAGCAGTCTAACCCCCCTCTACGAGCAGTACTTC. Translating it yields CASSLTPLYEQYF.

The V call is TRBV7-2, the J call TRBJ2-1; a possible D gene is TRBD2 (5 bases). The CDR3 spans 16 residues. Germline lookup yields CDR1 SGHTA and CDR2 FQGNSA. V dropped 3 bases and J dropped 0 bases, with 12 bases sitting between them. The CDR3 DNA reads as TGTGCCAGCAGCTTTCGGGGAAGCAGCTCCTACAATGAGCAGTTCTTC. Its translation is CASSFRGSSSYNEQFF.

The V and J genes are TRBV5-4 and TRBJ2-5, with D possibly being TRBD1 (6 bases). Germline loops: CDR1 SGHNT, CDR2 YYREEE (reference sequence). The V end was cut by 2 bases, the J end by 1 base, with 9 bases between. The CDR3 consists of 14 residues. In DNA form, the CDR3 reads TGTGCCAGCAGCTTTAAGACAGGCCAAGAGACCCAGTACTTC. Protein: CASSFKTGQETQYF.

The genes are TRBV5-6 and TRBJ2-7, with D perhaps TRBD1 (6 bases). CDR1 is SGHDT, CDR2 YYEEEE, per germline. Trimming removed 4 bases from V and 3 bases from J, with 11 bases in between. CDR3 length equals 13 residues. This chain's CDR3 is CASSPGHLYEQYF. CDR3 nucleotide sequence: TGTGCCAGCAGCCCGGGACACCTCTACGAGCAGTACTTC.

V gene TRBV7-9 combines with J gene TRBJ2-2, with TRBD2 matching over 10 bases. The V and J ends lost 4 bases and 9 bases, in that order; junction bases with no gene match: 8. The CDR3 runs 15 residues. Per germline, CDR1 SEHNR and CDR2 FQNEAQ (reference sequence). The CDR3 nucleotides read TGTGCCAGCAGCTCAATTAGCGGGAGGTTTAGGGAGCTGTTTTTT. It yields the protein CASSSISGRFRELFF.

For the CDR3, the DNA is TGTGCCAGCAACTATGGGGGGGATCAGGGCACAGATACGCAGTATTTT. Encoded protein: CASNYGGDQGTDTQYF. The chain links TRBV7-3 to TRBJ2-3, with TRBD2 matching over 7 bases. Germline-derived CDR1 and CDR2 are SGHTA and FQGTGA. This CDR3 region has 16 residues. The V gene end was trimmed by 7 bases and the J gene end by 1 base; junction bases not matched to a gene: 11.

This clone was picked up one time. The rearrangement uses TRBV7-9 and TRBJ1-2; TRBD1 is a possible D gene (6 bases). V was shortened by 5 bases and J by 4 bases, with 26 bases between the two germline ends. CDR3 length equals 18 residues. Germline loops: CDR1 SEHNR, CDR2 FQNEAQ (reference sequence). For the CDR3, the DNA is TGTGCCAGCAGCCCGCTTTATGACGGGGGGCGACCGGTCTATGGCTACACCTTC. This encodes CASSPLYDGGRPVYGYTF.

In nucleotides, the CDR3 is TGTGCCAGCAGCTTAGGAGGAACGGGAGTTCGGTTCTTT. It is translated as CASSLGGTGVRFF. This rearrangement joins TRBV11-1 to TRBJ1-1; unclear D gene. Trimming shortened V by 1 base and J by 14 bases, and 17 bases separated the two germline ends. The germline CDR1 and CDR2 sequences are SGHAT and FQDESV (reference sequence). There are 13 residues in the CDR3. Complete variable domain (other parts from reference TRBV11-1 and TRBJ1-1): EAEVAQSPRYKITEKSQAVAFWCDPISGHATLYWYRQILGQGPELLVQFQDESVVDDSQLPKDRFSAERLKGVDSTLKIQPAELGDSAMYLCASSLGGTGVRFFGQGTRLTVV.

The chain uses TRBV7-2 and TRBJ1-2; tentatively, D is TRBD1 (6 bases). The CDR3 is 15 residues long. CDR1 and CDR2 from the germline V gene are SGHTA and FQGNSA. Between the trimmed V and J ends, which lost 1 base and 2 bases, there was a span of 11 bases. The chain's CDR3 is CASSLVAGANYGYTF. CDR3 nucleotides: TGTGCCAGCAGCTTAGTCGCAGGGGCCAACTATGGCTACACCTTC.

The rearrangement uses TRBV30 and TRBJ1-1; D unclear. V gave up 4 bases and J gave up 1 base, with 10 bases separating them. Germline V gives CDR1 GTSNPN, CDR2 SVGIG (reference sequence). The CDR3 covers 13 residues. The chain's CDR3 is CAWNRGQNTEAFF. CDR3 DNA sequence: TGTGCCTGGAATCGAGGGCAGAACACTGAAGCTTTCTTT.

CDR3 in DNA: TGTGCCAGCAGTCGAGGGACTAGCGGTAGATACGAGCAGTACTTC. This codes for CASSRGTSGRYEQYF. This chain uses TRBV6-5 with TRBJ2-7; 11 nucleotides agree with TRBD2. This CDR3 is built from 15 residues. Looked up from germline, CDR1 is MNHEY and CDR2 is SVGAGI. V shed 5 bases, J shed 4 bases, and the junction held 7 bases outside the gene matches.

The rearrangement links TRBV6-5 to TRBJ2-7; the D gene is possibly TRBD1 (6 bases). V was clipped by 7 bases and J by 4 bases, with 8 bases between them. The CDR3 is made up of 11 amino acids. CDR1 MNHEY and CDR2 SVGAGI come from the germline V gene. The CDR3 is CASNQGYEQYF. As DNA, the CDR3 is TGTGCCAGCAACCAGGGGTACGAGCAGTACTTC.

The chain recombines TRBV9 with TRBJ2-7; TRBD1 is a possible D gene (6 bases). The CDR3 is 12 amino acids. The V gene lost 3 bases and the J gene lost 7 bases, with 11 bases spanning the gap. Germline loops: CDR1 SGDLS, CDR2 YYNGEE. CDR3 DNA sequence: TGTGCCAGCAGCGAAAAAACAGGGGAGCAGTACTTC. As protein: CASSEKTGEQYF.

In its sample, this clone was seen a few times. The chain recombines TRBV10-1 with TRBJ1-5; D remains ambiguous. The CDR3 is made up of 10 amino acids. Germline V CDR1 and CDR2: WNHNN, SYGVQD (reference sequence). CDR3 in amino acids: CGACNQPQHF. CDR3 nucleotides: TGCGGGGCGTGTAATCAGCCCCAGCATTTT.

V gene TRBV19 combines with J gene TRBJ1-5, with 9 bases lining up with TRBD1. CDR3 length: 14 amino acids. CDR1 LNHDA and CDR2 SQIVND come from the germline V gene (reference sequence). V was pared by 9 bases and J by 2 bases, with 5 bases of the junction left unmatched. CDR3 nucleotides: TGTGCCAGCACAGGGGGCGCGGGCAATCAGCCCCAGCATTTT. This translates into CASTGGAGNQPQHF.

The J gene is TRBJ2-1, the V gene TRBV28; D may be TRBD2 (6 bases). Germline-derived CDR1 and CDR2 are MDHEN and SYDVKM. V lost 8 bases to trimming and J lost 2 bases, with 25 bases between them. The CDR3 totals 18 residues. CDR3 sequence reads: CASLSGGAALLTYNEQFF. CDR3 nucleotides: TGTGCCAGCTTATCTGGAGGGGCGGCATTGCTAACCTACAATGAGCAGTTCTTC. The complete variable domain, with remaining parts taken from reference TRBV28 and TRBJ2-1, reads DVKVTQSSRYLVKRTGEKVFLECVQDMDHENMFWYRQDPGLGLRLIYFSYDVKMKEKGDIPEGYSVSREKKERFSLILESASTNQTSMYLCASLSGGAALLTYNEQFFGPGTRLTVL.